This TCR beta chain was obtained from a study of cytomegalovirus exposure and HLA in healthy donors. About the research overall: A later analysis reported the approximately 120 validation repertoires used the same platform as the 500 to 800 first-cohort repertoires.

Regarding the study as a whole: The study put under 200 TCR beta chains on its list as cytomegalovirus-associated.

The germline gives CDR1 SEHNR, CDR2 FQNEAQ (reference sequence). V lost 3 bases and J 12 bases, leaving 20 bases between the germline ends. The CDR3 runs 15 residues. Libraries were prepared by immunoSEQ multiplex PCR; TCRdb keeps only in-frame clonotypes and omits some of them. The sample has some 230,000 clones; over 80% are singletons. In the case of this clone: The antigen is not known.

The clonotype was recovered from a woman aged 18-29 years in good health and CMV-seronegative. The chain has TRBV7-9 and TRBJ1-4; no reliable D call. Specimen: PBMCs. For the CDR3, the DNA is TGTGCCAGCAGCTTCCGAGGCCCCTCACTGGATGAACTGTTTTTT. Protein sequence: CASSFRGPSLDELFF. The entire variable domain, with the rest obtained from reference TRBV7-9 and TRBJ1-4, is as follows: DTGVSQNPRHKITKRGQNVTFRCDPISEHNRLYWYRQTLGQGPEFLTYFQNEAQLEKSRLLSDRFSAERPKGSFSTLEIQRTEQGDSAMYLCASSFRGPSLDELFFGSGTQLSVL.